This T cell receptor beta chain came from a study of blood T cell repertoires in COVID-19. The method was immunoSEQ multiplex PCR; TCRdb's version includes in-frame clones alone and lacks a portion of them. This repertoire shows 50,000 or so clones, 80% to 90% found once; its top ten account for 6.5%. The germline CDR1 and CDR2 sequences are LGHNA and YNFKEQ. The CDR3 spans 17 residues. V was trimmed by 0 bases and J by 1 base, leaving 14 bases between them. This TCR derives from a man in his fifties with active COVID-19. The genes are TRBV4-2 and TRBJ2-3; weak D call: TRBD2 (7 bases). What was sequenced was peripheral blood. CDR3: CASSQEAGGRGTDTQYF. In DNA, the CDR3 is TGTGCCAGCAGCCAAGAGGCCGGGGGGCGGGGCACAGATACGCAGTATTTT.